This T cell receptor beta chain comes out of a study of blood T cell repertoires in COVID-19. Germline CDR1 is DFQATT and CDR2 is SNEGSKA (reference sequence). The CDR3 totals 14 residues. V dropped 3 bases and J dropped 2 bases, with 13 bases sitting between them. The protocol was immunoSEQ multiplex PCR, while the TCRdb copy is restricted to in-frame clones and leaves out a portion. There are around 100,000 clones in the sample; around 88% occur only once, and approximately 5.3% lies in the top ten. Material for sequencing was peripheral blood. The chain joins TRBV20-1 to TRBJ1-2; D is unclear. The receptor was derived from a human donor in a cohort sampled during active COVID-19. CDR3 DNA: TGCAGTGCTAGTCGGAGTGCGGGAAACTATGGCTACACCTTC. This translates into CSASRSAGNYGYTF.